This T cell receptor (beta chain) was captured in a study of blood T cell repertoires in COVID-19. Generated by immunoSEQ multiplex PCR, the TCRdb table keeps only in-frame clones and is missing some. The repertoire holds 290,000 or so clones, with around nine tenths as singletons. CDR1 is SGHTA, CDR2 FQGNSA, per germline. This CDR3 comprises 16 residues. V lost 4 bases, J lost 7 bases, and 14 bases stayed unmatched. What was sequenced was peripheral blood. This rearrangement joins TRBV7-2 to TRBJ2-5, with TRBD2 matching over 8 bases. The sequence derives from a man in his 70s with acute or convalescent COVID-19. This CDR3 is CASSSPAGAFSGTQYF. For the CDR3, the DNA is TGTGCCAGCAGCTCGCCAGCGGGGGCGTTTTCAGGGACCCAGTACTTC.